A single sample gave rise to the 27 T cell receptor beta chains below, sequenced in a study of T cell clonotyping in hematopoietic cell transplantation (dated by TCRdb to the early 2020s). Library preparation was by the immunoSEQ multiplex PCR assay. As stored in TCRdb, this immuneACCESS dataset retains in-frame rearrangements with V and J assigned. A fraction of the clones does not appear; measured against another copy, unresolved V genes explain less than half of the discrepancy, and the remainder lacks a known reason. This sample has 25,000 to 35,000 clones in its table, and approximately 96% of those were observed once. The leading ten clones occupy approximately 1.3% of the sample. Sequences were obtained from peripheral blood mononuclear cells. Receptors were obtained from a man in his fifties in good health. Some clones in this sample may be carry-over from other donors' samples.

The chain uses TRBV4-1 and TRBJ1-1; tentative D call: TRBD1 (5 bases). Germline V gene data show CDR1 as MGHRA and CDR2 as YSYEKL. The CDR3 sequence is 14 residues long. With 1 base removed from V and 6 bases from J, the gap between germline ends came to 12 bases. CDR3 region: CASSQAPGFPEAFF. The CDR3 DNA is TGCGCCAGCAGCCAAGCCCCAGGGTTCCCTGAAGCTTTCTTT.

CDR3 DNA sequence: TGTGCCAGCTCACCACGAGAGACTGAGTATAATTCACCCCTCCACTTT. It codes for CASSPRETEYNSPLHF. The chain has TRBV18 and TRBJ1-6; D gene ambiguous. Trimming stripped 1 base from V and 4 bases from J, with 11 bases between. This CDR3 contains 16 residues. The germline V gene has CDR1 KGHSH and CDR2 LQKENI.

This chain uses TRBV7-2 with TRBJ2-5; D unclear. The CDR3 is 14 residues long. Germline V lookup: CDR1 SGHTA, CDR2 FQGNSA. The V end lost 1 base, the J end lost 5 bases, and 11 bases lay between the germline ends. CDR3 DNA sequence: TGTGCCAGCAGCTTAGTGAAGGGCGCGGAGACCCAGTACTTC. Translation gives CASSLVKGAETQYF.

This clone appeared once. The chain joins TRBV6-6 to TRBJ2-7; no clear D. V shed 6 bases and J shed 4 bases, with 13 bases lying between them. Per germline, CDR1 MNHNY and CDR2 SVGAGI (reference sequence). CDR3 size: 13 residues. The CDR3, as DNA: TGTGCCAGCAGACCCCCTGGAGTGTACGAGCAGTACTTC. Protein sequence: CASRPPGVYEQYF.

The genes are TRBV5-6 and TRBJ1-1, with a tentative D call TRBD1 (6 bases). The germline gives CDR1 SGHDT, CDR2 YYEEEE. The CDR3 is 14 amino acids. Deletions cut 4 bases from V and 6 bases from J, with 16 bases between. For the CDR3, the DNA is TGTGCCAGCAGCCCCCTCGGAGGGGGGCCTGAAGCTTTCTTT. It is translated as CASSPLGGGPEAFF.

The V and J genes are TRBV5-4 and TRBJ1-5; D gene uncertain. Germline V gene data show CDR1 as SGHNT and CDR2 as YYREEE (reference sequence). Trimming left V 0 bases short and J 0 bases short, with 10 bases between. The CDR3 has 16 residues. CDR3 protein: CASSLGAPDSNQPQHF. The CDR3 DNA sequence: TGTGCCAGCAGCTTGGGGGCGCCGGATAGCAATCAGCCCCAGCATTTT.

In nucleotides, the CDR3 is TGTGCCAGCAGCCCTCGGACAGATAATTCACCCCTCCACTTT. Translation: CASSPRTDNSPLHF. The chain combines TRBV9 with TRBJ1-6; TRBD1 might be the D (6 bases). The ends were cut back, 4 bases at V and 5 bases at J, with 10 bases in the middle. CDR1 is SGDLS and CDR2 is YYNGEE in the germline V gene. The CDR3 contains 14 residues.

CDR3 nucleotides: TGTGCCTGGACTAGGGGGCAGCTTCAGCCCCAGCATTTT. Translation gives CAWTRGQLQPQHF. This sequence joins TRBV30 and TRBJ1-5; 7 positions match TRBD1. This CDR3 comprises 13 residues. From germline, CDR1 is GTSNPN and CDR2 SVGIG (reference sequence). The V segment lost 4 bases and the J segment 6 bases; nucleotides outside the gene matches: 6.

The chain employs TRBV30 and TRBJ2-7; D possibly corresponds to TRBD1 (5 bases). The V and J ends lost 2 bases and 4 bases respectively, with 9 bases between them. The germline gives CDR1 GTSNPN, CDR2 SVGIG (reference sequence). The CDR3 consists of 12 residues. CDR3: CAWSRQLYEQYF. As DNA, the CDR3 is TGTGCCTGGAGTAGACAGTTATACGAGCAGTACTTC. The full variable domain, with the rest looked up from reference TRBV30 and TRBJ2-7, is SQTIHQWPATLVQPVGSPLSLECTVEGTSNPNLYWYRQAAGRGLQLLFYSVGIGQISSEVPQNLSASRPQDRQFILSSKKLLLSDSGFYLCAWSRQLYEQYFGPGTRLTVT.

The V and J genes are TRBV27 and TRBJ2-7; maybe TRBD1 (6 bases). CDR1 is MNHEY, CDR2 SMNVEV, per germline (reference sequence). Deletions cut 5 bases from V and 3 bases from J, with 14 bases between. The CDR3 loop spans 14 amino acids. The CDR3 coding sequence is TGTGCCAGCAGTCCACAGGGTGGTCGCTACGAGCAGTACTTC. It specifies CASSPQGGRYEQYF.

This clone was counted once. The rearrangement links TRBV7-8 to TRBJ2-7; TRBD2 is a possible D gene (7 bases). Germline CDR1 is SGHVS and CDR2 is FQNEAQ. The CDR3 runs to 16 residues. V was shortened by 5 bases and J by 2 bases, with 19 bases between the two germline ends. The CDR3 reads CASSKNRRGGAYEQYF. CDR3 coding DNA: TGTGCCAGCAGCAAAAACAGGAGGGGGGGTGCCTACGAGCAGTACTTC.

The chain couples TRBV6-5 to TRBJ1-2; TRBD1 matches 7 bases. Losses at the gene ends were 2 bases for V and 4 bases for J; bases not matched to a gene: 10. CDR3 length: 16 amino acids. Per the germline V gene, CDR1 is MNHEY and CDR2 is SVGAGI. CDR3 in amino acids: CASSYQQGQSRYGYTF. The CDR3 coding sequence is TGTGCCAGCAGTTACCAACAGGGACAGAGCCGCTATGGCTACACCTTC.

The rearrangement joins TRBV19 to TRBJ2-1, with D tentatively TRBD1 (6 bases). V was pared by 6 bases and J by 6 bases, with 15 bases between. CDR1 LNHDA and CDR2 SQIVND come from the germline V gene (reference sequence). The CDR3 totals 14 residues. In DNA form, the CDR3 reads TGTGCCAGTAGGCGACAGGCGGCGGTCAATGAGCAGTTCTTC. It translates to CASRRQAAVNEQFF. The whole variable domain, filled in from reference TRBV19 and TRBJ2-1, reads DGGITQSPKYLFRKEGQNVTLSCEQNLNHDAMYWYRQDPGQGLRLIYYSQIVNDFQKGDIAEGYSVSREKKESFPLTVTSAQKNPTAFYLCASRRQAAVNEQFFGPGTRLTVL.

The CDR3: CASSTGVGETQYF. CDR3 DNA sequence: TGTGCCAGCAGTACGGGGGTAGGGGAGACCCAGTACTTC. The chain is built from TRBV6-5 and TRBJ2-5; tentatively, D is TRBD2 (6 bases). Germline V CDR1 and CDR2: MNHEY, SVGAGI. V lost 5 bases to trimming and J lost 5 bases, with 12 bases between them. The CDR3 runs 13 residues.

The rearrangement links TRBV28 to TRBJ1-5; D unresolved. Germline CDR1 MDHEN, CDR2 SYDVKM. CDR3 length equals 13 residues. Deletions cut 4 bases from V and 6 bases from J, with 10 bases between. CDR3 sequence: CASSSTNPQPQHF. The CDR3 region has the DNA TGTGCCAGCAGTTCGACAAACCCTCAGCCCCAGCATTTT.

CDR3 bases: TGTGCCAGCAGTGAAGAGGGTATGGGGGGCAATCAGCCCCAGCATTTT. It yields the protein CASSEEGMGGNQPQHF. The genes are TRBV6-1 and TRBJ1-5, with a tentative D call TRBD1 (5 bases). Germline-derived CDR1 and CDR2 are MNHNS and SASEGT. CDR3 length: 16 residues. The germline V and J ends were trimmed by 1 base and 2 bases, with 12 bases remaining between them.

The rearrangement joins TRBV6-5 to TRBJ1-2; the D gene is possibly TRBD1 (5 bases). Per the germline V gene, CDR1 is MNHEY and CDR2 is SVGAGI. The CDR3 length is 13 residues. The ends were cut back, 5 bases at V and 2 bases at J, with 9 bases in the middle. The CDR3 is CASSQRQNYGYTF. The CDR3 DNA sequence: TGTGCCAGCAGTCAGAGACAGAACTATGGCTACACCTTC.

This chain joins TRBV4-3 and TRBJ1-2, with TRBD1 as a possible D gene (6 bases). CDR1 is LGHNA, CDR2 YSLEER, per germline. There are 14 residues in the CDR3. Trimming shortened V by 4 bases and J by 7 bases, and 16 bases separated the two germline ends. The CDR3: CASSPDSTTIGYTF. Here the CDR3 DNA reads TGCGCCAGCAGCCCGGACAGTACAACGATTGGCTACACCTTC.

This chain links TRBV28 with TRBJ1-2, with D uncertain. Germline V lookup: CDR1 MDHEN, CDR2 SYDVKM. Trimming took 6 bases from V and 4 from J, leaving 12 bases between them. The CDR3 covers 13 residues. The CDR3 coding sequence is TGTGCCAGCAGCGTAACACGGGGCTATGGCTACACCTTC. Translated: CASSVTRGYGYTF.

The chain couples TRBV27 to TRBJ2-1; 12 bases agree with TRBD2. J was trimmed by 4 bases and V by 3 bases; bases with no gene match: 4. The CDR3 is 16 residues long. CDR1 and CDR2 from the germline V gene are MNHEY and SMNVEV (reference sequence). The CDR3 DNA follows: TGTGCCAGCAGTTTTTTTACTAGCGGGGGGTACAATGAGCAGTTCTTC. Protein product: CASSFFTSGGYNEQFF.

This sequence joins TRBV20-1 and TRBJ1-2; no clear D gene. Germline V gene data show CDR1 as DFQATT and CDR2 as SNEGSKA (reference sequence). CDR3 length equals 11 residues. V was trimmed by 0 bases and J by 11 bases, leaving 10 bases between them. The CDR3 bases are TGCAGTGCTAGAGATATAAAGGAGTACACCTTC. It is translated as CSARDIKEYTF.

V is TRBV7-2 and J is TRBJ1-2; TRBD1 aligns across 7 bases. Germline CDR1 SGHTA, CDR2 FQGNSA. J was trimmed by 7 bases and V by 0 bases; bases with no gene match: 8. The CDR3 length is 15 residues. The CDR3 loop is CASSLAAGGTIGYTF. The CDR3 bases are TGTGCCAGCAGCTTAGCGGCAGGGGGAACTATTGGCTACACCTTC.

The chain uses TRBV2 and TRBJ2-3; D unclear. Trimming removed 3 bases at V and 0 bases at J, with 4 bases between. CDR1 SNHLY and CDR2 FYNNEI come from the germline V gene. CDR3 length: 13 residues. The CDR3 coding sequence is TGTGCCAGCAGTGAGACTAGCACAGATACGCAGTATTTT. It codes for CASSETSTDTQYF.

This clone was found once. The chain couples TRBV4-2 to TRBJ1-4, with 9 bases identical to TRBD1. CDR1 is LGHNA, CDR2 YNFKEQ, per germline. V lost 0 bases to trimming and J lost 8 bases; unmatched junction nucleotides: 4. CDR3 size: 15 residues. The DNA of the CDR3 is TGTGCCAGCAGCCAAGAGGGACAGGGTGGGGAAAAACTGTTTTTT. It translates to CASSQEGQGGEKLFF.

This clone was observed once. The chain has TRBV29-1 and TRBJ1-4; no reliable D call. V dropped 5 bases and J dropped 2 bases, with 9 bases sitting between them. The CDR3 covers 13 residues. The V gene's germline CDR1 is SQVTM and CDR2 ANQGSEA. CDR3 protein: CSVKPRTNEKLFF. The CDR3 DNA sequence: TGCAGCGTTAAACCCAGGACTAATGAAAAACTGTTTTTT.

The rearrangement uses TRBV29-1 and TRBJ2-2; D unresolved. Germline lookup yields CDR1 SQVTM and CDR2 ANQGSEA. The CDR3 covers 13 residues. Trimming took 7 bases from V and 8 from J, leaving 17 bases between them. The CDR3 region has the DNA TGCAGCGCCCTGCCTGTGAGCCGGGGGGAGCTGTTTTTT. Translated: CSALPVSRGELFF.

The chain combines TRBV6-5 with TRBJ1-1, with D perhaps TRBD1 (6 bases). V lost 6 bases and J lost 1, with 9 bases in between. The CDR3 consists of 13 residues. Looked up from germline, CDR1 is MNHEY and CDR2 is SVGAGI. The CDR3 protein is CASRIQGNTEAFF. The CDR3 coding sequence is TGTGCCAGCAGGATACAGGGGAACACTGAAGCTTTCTTT.